These T cell receptor beta chains were read from a single sample in a study of radiotherapy plus CTLA-4 blockade in lung cancer. Only in-frame clones appear in the TCRdb table, and some are missing; sequencing was by immunoSEQ multiplex PCR. The sample lists tens of thousands of clones, around nine tenths occurring once. The sample was peripheral blood, taken from a patient treated with radiotherapy plus ipilimumab. The source is a human donor with non-small cell lung cancer whose response to radiotherapy plus ipilimumab could not be evaluated. CDR3s include the opening cysteine and the closing phenylalanine or tryptophan. The order of the fields is CDR3 protein, V gene, clone size. Some rows have no size entry. The others give once, few or many, or a class for an expanded clone.

CDR3aa: CASSLAVGQETQYF; v_gene: TRBV5-1; abundance: .
CDR3aa: CASSLEGGYNEQFF; v_gene: TRBV27; abundance: .
CDR3aa: CASSPSRDRQGHYGYTF; v_gene: TRBV18; abundance: once
CDR3aa: CASSGPSGGIRTDTQYF; v_gene: TRBV11-2; abundance: .
CDR3aa: CASSGGQGAGELFF; v_gene: TRBV5-1; abundance: .
CDR3aa: CAISEGLAVNTGELFF; v_gene: TRBV10-3; abundance: .
CDR3aa: CASSPGTSEAFF; v_gene: TRBV5-4; abundance: .
CDR3aa: CASTLQGTLTNYGYTF; v_gene: TRBV2; abundance: .
CDR3aa: CASSVGAGASYEQYF; v_gene: TRBV9; abundance: once
CDR3aa: CASSEAGSKGEQYF; v_gene: TRBV2; abundance: .
CDR3aa: CASSFSRRGAYEQYF; v_gene: TRBV28; abundance: .
CDR3aa: CASRTRREGSEQFF; v_gene: TRBV11-2; abundance: .
CDR3aa: CASSLAGTGGTDTQYF; v_gene: TRBV5-1; abundance: .
CDR3aa: CASSSDRGRGSPLHF; v_gene: TRBV11-2; abundance: .
CDR3aa: CASSPDRGHNYGYTF; v_gene: TRBV4-1; abundance: .
CDR3aa: CASSQGPGGGGLYEQYF; v_gene: TRBV4-1; abundance: .
CDR3aa: CASSLLTGDNEQFF; v_gene: TRBV5-1; abundance: .
CDR3aa: CASSWGGEQYF; v_gene: TRBV27; abundance: .
CDR3aa: CASSDYRGHGYGYTF; v_gene: TRBV2; abundance: .
CDR3aa: CASSPTASGQPYEQYF; v_gene: TRBV5-4; abundance: .